This T cell receptor beta chain was sequenced during a study of OX40 agonist ivuxolimab in advanced cancers. For the study at large: Patients receiving dose escalation had hepatocellular carcinoma, melanoma, renal cell or head and neck cancer. One patient with hepatocellular carcinoma and two with cutaneous melanoma, three in all, had partial responses. Among those enrolled, mean age was 60 years (range about 23 to 79) and about 79% were male. Study-wide findings and caveats: There were, on average, more expanded clones in CD8+ T cells than in CD4+.

The CDR3 contains 17 residues. Trimming removed 4 bases from V and 4 bases from J, with 20 bases in between. Germline V gene sequence: CDR1 SGHDT, CDR2 YYEEEE. As for this clone: No antigen is known for it.

Some clones are missing from TCRdb's copy, which holds only in-frame ones; the method was immunoSEQ multiplex PCR. The sample consists of about 62,000 clones, about four fifths of them appearing once. The material sequenced was CD4+ or CD8+ T cells sorted from blood, taken in a trial of the OX40 agonist ivuxolimab. The J gene is TRBJ2-2, the V gene TRBV5-6; D unclear. The origin of this receptor is an adult with an advanced solid tumor such as melanoma, head and neck, liver or kidney cancer. CDR3: CASSLIPGGLGTGELFF. As DNA, the CDR3 is TGTGCCAGCAGCCTAATCCCCGGCGGTCTAGGCACCGGGGAGCTGTTTTTT.